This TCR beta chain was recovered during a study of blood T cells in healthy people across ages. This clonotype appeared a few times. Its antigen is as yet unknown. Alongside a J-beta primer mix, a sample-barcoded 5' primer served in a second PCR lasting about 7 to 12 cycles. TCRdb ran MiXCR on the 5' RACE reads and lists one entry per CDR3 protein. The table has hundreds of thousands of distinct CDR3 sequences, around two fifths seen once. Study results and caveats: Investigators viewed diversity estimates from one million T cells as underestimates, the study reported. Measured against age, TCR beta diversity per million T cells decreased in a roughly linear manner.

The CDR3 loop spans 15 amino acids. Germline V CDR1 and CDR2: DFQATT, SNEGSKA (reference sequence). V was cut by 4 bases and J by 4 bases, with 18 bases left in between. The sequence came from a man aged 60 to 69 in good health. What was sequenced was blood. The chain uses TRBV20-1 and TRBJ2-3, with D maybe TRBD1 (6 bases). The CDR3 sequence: CSANRDEALADTQYF. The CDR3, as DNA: TGCAGTGCTAACAGGGATGAGGCACTGGCAGATACGCAGTATTTT.